These T cell receptor beta chains were read from a single sample in a study of blood T cell repertoires in COVID-19. This table comes from immunoSEQ multiplex PCR, and its TCRdb copy is limited to in-frame clones, with some not included. The table shows about 350,000 clones, with approximately 90% occurring only once. The sequenced sample was peripheral blood. Receptors originate from a woman younger than 35 who had recovered from COVID-19. The CDR3 runs from the conserved cysteine through the conserved F or W. D genes are given only for firm matches. Only some rows state a clone size, as once, few, many or a class for expanded clones.

v_call: TRBV6-2/TRBV6-3; j_call: TRBJ2-1; clone_size: NA; d_call: TRBD1; cdr3_aa: CASSLDRVKFF; cdr3_nt: TGTGCCAGCAGCTTGGACAGGGTGAAGTTCTTC
v_call: TRBV6-5; j_call: TRBJ1-2; clone_size: NA; d_call: TRBD1; cdr3_aa: CASRSAGTGGWGYTF; cdr3_nt: TGTGCCAGCCGTTCGGCCGGGACAGGGGGCTGGGGCTACACCTTC
v_call: TRBV6-2/TRBV6-3; j_call: TRBJ2-4; clone_size: few; d_call: TRBD2; cdr3_aa: CASSYFPGLAGPAKNIQYF; cdr3_nt: TGTGCCAGCAGTTACTTTCCGGGACTAGCGGGACCGGCCAAAAACATTCAGTACTTC
v_call: TRBV19; j_call: TRBJ2-3; clone_size: once; d_call: TRBD2; cdr3_aa: CASSWDPGLAYTDTQYF; cdr3_nt: TGTGCCAGTAGTTGGGACCCGGGACTAGCGTACACAGATACGCAGTATTTT
v_call: TRBV6-6; j_call: TRBJ1-1; clone_size: NA; d_call: NA; cdr3_aa: CASSPQRGAFF; cdr3_nt: TGTGCCAGCAGTCCCCAGAGAGGAGCTTTCTTT
v_call: TRBV9; j_call: TRBJ1-3; clone_size: NA; d_call: NA; cdr3_aa: CASSKTGSGNTIYF; cdr3_nt: TGTGCCAGCAGCAAAACAGGGAGCGGAAACACCATATATTTT
v_call: TRBV9; j_call: TRBJ2-1; clone_size: NA; d_call: NA; cdr3_aa: CASSVALGRDSEQFF; cdr3_nt: TGTGCCAGCAGCGTGGCCCTCGGGAGGGACAGCGAGCAGTTCTTC
v_call: TRBV29-1; j_call: TRBJ2-2; clone_size: NA; d_call: TRBD1; cdr3_aa: CSGAGTGVTGELFF; cdr3_nt: TGCAGCGGGGCCGGGACAGGGGTCACCGGGGAGCTGTTTTTT
v_call: TRBV21-1; j_call: TRBJ1-1; clone_size: NA; d_call: NA; cdr3_aa: CASSTYRVITLMNTEAFF; cdr3_nt: TGTGCCAGCAGCACTTACAGGGTCATCACTCTTATGAACACTGAAGCTTTCTTT
v_call: TRBV9; j_call: TRBJ1-4; clone_size: NA; d_call: NA; cdr3_aa: CASSENSLGEKLFF; cdr3_nt: TGTGCCAGCAGCGAGAACTCACTAGGGGAAAAACTGTTTTTT
v_call: TRBV24-1; j_call: TRBJ1-5; clone_size: NA; d_call: TRBD1; cdr3_aa: CATSRGQGDQPQHF; cdr3_nt: TGTGCCACCAGCAGGGGGCAAGGGGATCAGCCCCAGCATTTT
v_call: TRBV3-1/TRBV3-2; j_call: TRBJ2-3; clone_size: NA; d_call: TRBD2; cdr3_aa: CASSQSPTSGRYF; cdr3_nt: TGTGCCAGCAGCCAGTCCCCGACTAGCGGGAGGTATTTT
v_call: TRBV29-1; j_call: TRBJ1-2; clone_size: NA; d_call: TRBD1; cdr3_aa: CSASQGAGNYGYTF; cdr3_nt: TGCAGCGCGTCACAGGGGGCAGGAAACTATGGCTACACCTTC
v_call: TRBV7-2; j_call: TRBJ1-3; clone_size: NA; d_call: NA; cdr3_aa: CASSLAAGVAGNTIYF; cdr3_nt: TGTGCCAGCAGCTTAGCGGCCGGGGTAGCTGGAAACACCATATATTTT
v_call: TRBV2; j_call: TRBJ2-5; clone_size: NA; d_call: TRBD2; cdr3_aa: CAYTIWGEGRRRETQYF; cdr3_nt: TGTGCCTATACCATTTGGGGGGAGGGGCGTCGGAGAGAGACCCAGTACTTC
v_call: TRBV19; j_call: TRBJ2-1; clone_size: NA; d_call: NA; cdr3_aa: CSSSTGGTNEQFF; cdr3_nt: TGTTCGTCATCAACGGGCGGGACGAATGAGCAGTTCTTC
v_call: TRBV7-9; j_call: TRBJ2-1; clone_size: NA; d_call: TRBD2; cdr3_aa: CASSRGREGPFF; cdr3_nt: TGTGCCAGCAGCAGGGGGCGGGAGGGCCCCTTCTTC
v_call: TRBV6-5; j_call: TRBJ1-5; clone_size: NA; d_call: TRBD1; cdr3_aa: CASSRQGASGQPQHF; cdr3_nt: TGTGCCAGCAGCAGACAGGGGGCTTCGGGTCAGCCCCAGCATTTT
v_call: TRBV27; j_call: TRBJ1-3; clone_size: NA; d_call: NA; cdr3_aa: CASSPTGSGNTIYF; cdr3_nt: TGTGCCAGCAGCCCGACAGGATCAGGAAACACCATATATTTT
v_call: TRBV7-8; j_call: TRBJ1-2; clone_size: few; d_call: TRBD1; cdr3_aa: CASSPDPDRGRVYGYTF; cdr3_nt: TGTGCCAGCAGCCCCGACCCGGACAGGGGGCGCGTCTATGGCTACACCTTC
v_call: TRBV6-5; j_call: TRBJ1-5; clone_size: NA; d_call: TRBD1; cdr3_aa: CASSPGQDNQPQHF; cdr3_nt: TGTGCCAGCAGTCCGGGACAGGACAATCAGCCCCAGCATTTT
v_call: TRBV5-6; j_call: TRBJ1-2; clone_size: NA; d_call: TRBD1; cdr3_aa: CASSLGDRANYGYTF; cdr3_nt: TGTGCCAGCAGCTTGGGGGACAGAGCTAACTATGGCTACACCTTC
v_call: TRBV6-5; j_call: TRBJ2-1; clone_size: NA; d_call: TRBD1; cdr3_aa: CASRFNRQGNNEQFF; cdr3_nt: TGTGCCAGCAGGTTTAACCGACAGGGCAACAATGAGCAGTTCTTC
v_call: TRBV7-2; j_call: TRBJ1-1; clone_size: NA; d_call: NA; cdr3_aa: CASSFDRSFMNTEAFF; cdr3_nt: TGTGCCAGCAGCTTTGACAGGTCCTTTATGAACACTGAAGCTTTCTTT
v_call: TRBV7-2; j_call: TRBJ2-1; clone_size: NA; d_call: TRBD2; cdr3_aa: CASSSAGGRNNEQFF; cdr3_nt: TGTGCCAGCAGCTCAGCCGGCGGGAGGAACAATGAGCAGTTCTTC